This is a list of T cell receptor beta chains from one sample in a study of CD8 T cells in ankylosing spondylitis. MiXCR, run by TCRdb on the 5' RACE reads, gives a single entry per CDR3 protein. This table holds more than 100,000 distinct CDR3 sequences, over 15% found once. The sample was blood, either unsorted or a sorted T cell fraction (not recorded which). Source of these receptors: a male donor with ankylosing spondylitis. Each CDR3 is given with its conserved first and last residue. A D gene is named only where the DNA matches it firmly. Where a row states a size, it is once, few, many or the class of an expanded clone; other rows omit it.

TRBJ2-1 | - | many | TRBV12-3/TRBV12-4 | CASSLAHNEQFF | TGTGCCAGCAGTTTAGCGCACAATGAGCAGTTCTTC
TRBJ1-1 | - | - | TRBV27 | CASSLLGDMNTEAFF | TGTGCCAGCAGTTTACTCGGGGACATGAACACTGAAGCTTTCTTT
TRBJ2-7 | - | - | TRBV5-1 | CASSFSRGGDEQYF | TGCGCCAGCAGCTTCAGCAGGGGTGGCGACGAGCAGTACTTC
TRBJ2-1 | - | many | TRBV29-1 | CSVEDRGHSYNEQFF | TGCAGCGTTGAAGATCGTGGGCACTCCTACAATGAGCAGTTCTTC
TRBJ2-5 | - | few | TRBV12-3/TRBV12-4 | CASSSDRYQETQYF | TGTGCCAGCAGTTCCGACAGGTACCAAGAGACCCAGTACTTC
TRBJ1-5 | - | few | TRBV5-6 | CASSSGLSSNQPQHF | TGTGCCAGCAGCAGCGGACTCAGTAGCAATCAGCCCCAGCATTTT
TRBJ2-2 | TRBD2 | - | TRBV6-1 | CASSRGWTRNTGELFF | TGTGCCAGCAGCCGAGGATGGACTAGGAACACCGGGGAGCTGTTTTTT
TRBJ2-7 | TRBD2 | - | TRBV4-1 | CASSRGGTSSYEQYF | TGCGCCAGCAGCCGAGGCGGGACTAGCAGTTACGAGCAGTACTTC
TRBJ2-7 | TRBD2 | - | TRBV29-1 | CSVVSGRPSYEQYF | TGCAGCGTAGTCAGCGGGAGGCCCTCCTACGAGCAGTACTTC
TRBJ2-7 | - | - | TRBV9 | CASSGRDTSYEQYF | TGTGCCAGCAGCGGCCGGGACACCTCCTACGAGCAGTACTTC
TRBJ2-1 | TRBD2 | - | TRBV24-1 | CATSDAVGRPDSGRRYSYNEQFF | TGTGCCACCAGTGATGCGGTGGGGAGGCCCGATAGCGGGAGGAGATATTCCTACAATGAGCAGTTCTTC
TRBJ1-1 | - | - | TRBV5-1 | CASSLEGREVSGRNTEAFF | TGCGCCAGCAGCTTGGAGGGCAGGGAGGTTTCCGGGAGGAACACTGAAGCTTTCTTT
TRBJ2-7 | - | - | TRBV5-1 | CASSLTGRPPYEQYF | TGCGCCAGCAGCTTGACGGGGAGGCCCCCCTACGAGCAGTACTTC
TRBJ2-4 | - | few | TRBV15 | CATSRESAGSKNIQYF | TGTGCCACCAGCAGAGAGTCGGCAGGGAGCAAAAACATTCAGTACTTC
TRBJ1-1 | - | - | TRBV7-9 | CASSHPLQPTEAFF | TGTGCCAGCAGCCACCCCCTGCAGCCCACTGAAGCTTTCTTT
TRBJ1-2 | - | - | TRBV20-1 | CSVADRYYGYTF | TGCAGTGTCGCGGACAGATACTATGGCTACACCTTC
TRBJ1-2 | - | - | TRBV7-9 | CASSLAAGRDYGYTF | TGTGCCAGCAGCTTAGCGGCAGGGAGAGACTATGGCTACACCTTC
TRBJ2-1 | - | few | TRBV6-5 | CASSYSDSHNEQFF | TGTGCCAGCAGTTACTCTGACAGCCACAATGAGCAGTTCTTC
TRBJ2-1 | - | few | TRBV9 | CASSVEGSYNEQFF | TGTGCCAGCAGCGTTGAGGGCTCCTACAATGAGCAGTTCTTC
TRBJ2-2 | TRBD1 | many | TRBV12-3/TRBV12-4 | CASSFWGQQNTGELFF | TGTGCCAGCAGTTTTTGGGGACAGCAGAACACCGGGGAGCTGTTTTTT
TRBJ1-1 | - | - | TRBV7-8 | CASSLQANTEAFF | TGTGCCAGCAGCTTACAAGCTAACACTGAAGCTTTCTTT
TRBJ2-3 | - | many | TRBV28 | CASLRLAASTDTQYF | TGTGCCAGCCTCCGGCTAGCAGCTAGCACAGATACGCAGTATTTT
TRBJ2-1 | TRBD2 | many | TRBV20-1 | CSARIRVASGYNEQFF | TGCAGTGCTAGAATCAGGGTGGCTAGCGGGTACAATGAGCAGTTCTTC
TRBJ2-1 | - | few | TRBV29-1 | CSVLAENEQFF | TGCAGCGTTTTAGCGGAAAATGAGCAGTTCTTC
TRBJ1-2 | TRBD1 | few | TRBV28 | CASSLFTGANGYTF | TGTGCCAGCAGTTTATTCACAGGGGCGAACGGCTACACCTTC
TRBJ2-7 | - | few | TRBV12-3/TRBV12-4 | CASSLKGLGHEQYF | TGTGCCAGCAGTCTAAAGGGACTCGGCCACGAGCAGTACTTC
TRBJ2-7 | TRBD2 | - | TRBV28 | CASSSYDVGLAVTYEQYF | TGTGCCAGCAGTTCCTACGACGTCGGACTAGCGGTTACCTACGAGCAGTACTTC
TRBJ2-5 | TRBD1 | many | TRBV5-1 | CASSWGTEQETQYF | TGCGCCAGCAGCTGGGGGACAGAACAAGAGACCCAGTACTTC
TRBJ2-1 | TRBD2 | - | TRBV4-2 | CASSQETSGGSYNEQFF | TGTGCCAGCAGCCAAGAAACTAGCGGAGGCTCCTACAATGAGCAGTTCTTC
TRBJ2-2 | TRBD2 | - | TRBV27 | CASSFMTSGNTGELFF | TGTGCCAGCAGTTTTATGACTAGCGGAAACACCGGGGAGCTGTTTTTT
TRBJ2-7 | - | - | TRBV12-3/TRBV12-4 | CASSHLMKEQYF | TGTGCCAGCAGCCACCTGATGAAGGAGCAGTACTTC
TRBJ1-5 | - | few | TRBV27 | CASSLFGYSNQPQHF | TGTGCCAGCAGTTTATTCGGATATAGCAATCAGCCCCAGCATTTT
TRBJ2-7 | - | - | TRBV2 | CASTWDTSYEQYF | TGTGCCAGCACTTGGGACACCTCCTACGAGCAGTACTTC
TRBJ1-1 | - | few | TRBV28 | CASSLDRKGPEAFF | TGTGCCAGCAGTTTGGACCGAAAGGGACCTGAAGCTTTCTTT
TRBJ2-1 | TRBD2 | few | TRBV27 | CASRRPWGGSEQFF | TGTGCCAGCAGGCGGCCGTGGGGAGGGAGTGAGCAGTTCTTC
TRBJ2-1 | - | few | TRBV28 | CASSFGLSSYNEQFF | TGTGCCAGCAGTTTTGGTTTGAGCTCCTACAATGAGCAGTTCTTC
TRBJ2-2 | - | - | TRBV6-4 | CASRNFPAGGELFF | TGTGCCAGCAGAAATTTCCCCGCGGGCGGGGAGCTGTTTTTT
TRBJ2-1 | TRBD2 | - | TRBV27 | CASSLLAGGSVYNEQFF | TGTGCCAGCAGTTTATTGGCGGGAGGTTCCGTCTACAATGAGCAGTTCTTC
TRBJ1-2 | TRBD1 | few | TRBV10-3 | CAISEPGQKNYGYTF | TGTGCCATCAGTGAGCCGGGACAGAAGAACTATGGCTACACCTTC
TRBJ2-7 | - | - | TRBV9 | CASSVDAGEQYF | TGTGCCAGCAGCGTAGACGCGGGCGAGCAGTACTTC
TRBJ2-6 | - | - | TRBV5-8 | CASSSEAGPGANVLTF | TGTGCCAGCAGCTCTGAAGCTGGGCCTGGGGCCAACGTCCTGACTTTC
TRBJ1-1 | - | many | TRBV7-6 | CASSPEQGLEAFF | TGTGCCAGCAGCCCAGAACAGGGCCTTGAAGCTTTCTTT
TRBJ1-4 | - | - | TRBV27 | CASSRRPPTNEKLFF | TGTGCCAGCAGCCGACGCCCGCCAACTAATGAAAAACTGTTTTTT
TRBJ2-7 | TRBD1 | few | TRBV4-1 | CASRPQDRGRLYEQYF | TGCGCCAGCAGACCTCAGGACAGGGGGCGTCTCTACGAGCAGTACTTC
TRBJ2-1 | - | few | TRBV9 | CASGPAYEQFF | TGTGCCAGCGGGCCCGCCTATGAGCAGTTCTTC
TRBJ1-2 | - | few | TRBV29-1 | CSVEVAASTERYGYTF | TGCAGCGTTGAGGTGGCCGCCTCGACAGAACGCTATGGCTACACCTTC
TRBJ2-2 | - | - | TRBV27 | CASSLSSRTGELFF | TGTGCCAGCAGTTTATCAAGCAGGACCGGGGAGCTGTTTTTT
TRBJ2-7 | - | - | TRBV12-3/TRBV12-4 | CASSPTGQGGNEQYF | TGTGCCAGCAGCCCTACCGGGCAGGGTGGGAACGAGCAGTACTTC
TRBJ1-1 | - | few | TRBV12-5 | CASGLEIVTEAFF | TGTGCTAGTGGTTTGGAAATAGTCACTGAAGCTTTCTTT
TRBJ2-7 | - | - | TRBV27 | CASSLSIPGSYEQYF | TGTGCCAGCAGTTTATCGATCCCGGGGAGCTACGAGCAGTACTTC